The clone carrying this T cell receptor (beta chain) was picked up a small number of times. This entry belongs to a study of identical twins. TCRdb re-derived calls from the 5' RACE reads in MiXCR, one entry per CDR3 protein. The table has a few hundred thousand distinct CDR3 sequences, approximately 17% seen once; the top ten hold 10% to 15%. The germline gives CDR1 SGHTA, CDR2 FQGNSA. This CDR3 region has 15 residues. Trimming cost V 5 bases and J 3 bases; bases outside gene matches: 10. The TCR sequence derives from a man aged 50 or older in good health. The chain is built from TRBV7-2 and TRBJ2-7; 7 bases match TRBD2. The sequenced material came from naive T cells sorted from blood. The CDR3 spells CASSQTWGGGYEQYF. CDR3 DNA sequence: TGTGCCAGCAGCCAAACGTGGGGCGGGGGCTACGAGCAGTACTTC.